The clone carrying this T cell receptor (beta chain) was observed a handful of times. As yet, its antigen is unknown. These data come from a study of post-analysis software for immune sequencing data. Study-wide results and caveats: The study found TRBV5-6, TRBV5-1 and TRBV20-1 among several TRBV segments more frequent in patients than controls. Normalized Chao1 diversity was significantly reduced in patients versus controls.

Tagging with unique molecular identifiers was a feature of the TCR beta cDNA libraries. The source material, roughly 0.9 to 11 million T cells, gave rise to 500,000 or so cDNA molecules. TCRdb re-analysed the PCR reads in MiXCR, keeping a single row per CDR3 protein. The sample lists around 400,000 distinct CDR3 sequences, 30% to 45% occurring once. The CDR3 is made up of 14 amino acids. The V end lost 4 bases, the J end lost 4 bases, and 13 bases lay between the germline ends. Per the germline V gene, CDR1 is MNHEY and CDR2 is SMNVEV (reference sequence). The origin of this receptor is a girl between 2 and 10 years old with multiple sclerosis. Sequencing input: blood. This chain connects TRBV27 to TRBJ1-2, with unresolved D. Here the CDR3 DNA reads TGTGCCAGCAGTTCGACGGCACCGATCTATGGCTACACCTTC. It encodes CASSSTAPIYGYTF.